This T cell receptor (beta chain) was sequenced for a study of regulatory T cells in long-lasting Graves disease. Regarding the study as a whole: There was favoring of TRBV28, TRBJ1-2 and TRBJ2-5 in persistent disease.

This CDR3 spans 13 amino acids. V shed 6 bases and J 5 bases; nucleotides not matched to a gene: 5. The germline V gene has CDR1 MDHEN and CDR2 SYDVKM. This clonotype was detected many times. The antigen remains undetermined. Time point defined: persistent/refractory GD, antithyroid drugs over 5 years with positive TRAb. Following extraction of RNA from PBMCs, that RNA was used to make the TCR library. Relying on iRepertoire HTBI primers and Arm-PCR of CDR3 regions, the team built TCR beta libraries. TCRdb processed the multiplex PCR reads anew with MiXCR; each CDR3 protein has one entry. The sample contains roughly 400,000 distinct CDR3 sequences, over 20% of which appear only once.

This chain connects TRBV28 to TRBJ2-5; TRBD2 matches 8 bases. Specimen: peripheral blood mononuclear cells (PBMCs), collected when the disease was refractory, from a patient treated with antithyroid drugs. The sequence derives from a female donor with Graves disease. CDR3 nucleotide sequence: TGTGCCAGCAGCCGGGAGGGATCGGAGACCCAGTACTTC. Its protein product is CASSREGSETQYF.